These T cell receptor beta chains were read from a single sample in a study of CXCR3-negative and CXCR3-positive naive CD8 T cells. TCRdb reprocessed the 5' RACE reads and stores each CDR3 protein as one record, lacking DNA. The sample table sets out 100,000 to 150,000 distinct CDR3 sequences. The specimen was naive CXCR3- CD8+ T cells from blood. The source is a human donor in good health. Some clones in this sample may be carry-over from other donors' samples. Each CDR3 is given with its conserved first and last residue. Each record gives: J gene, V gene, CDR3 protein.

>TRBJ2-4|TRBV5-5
CASSLEVGSSKNIQYF
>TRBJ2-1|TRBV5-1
CASIRTRTENNEQFF
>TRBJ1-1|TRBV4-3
CASSQEVIGMNTEAFF
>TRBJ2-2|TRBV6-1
CASSASPGQGPNTGELFF
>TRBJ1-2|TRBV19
CASSTQSRTTAAYGYTF
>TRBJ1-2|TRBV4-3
CASSQGKGRYGYTF
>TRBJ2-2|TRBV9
CASSQDYGTEGPGELFF
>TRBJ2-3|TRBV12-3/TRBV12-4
CASSSDRDPRRTQYF
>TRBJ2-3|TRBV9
CASNLGLAGADTQYF
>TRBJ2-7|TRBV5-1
CASSEGAGGGEQYF
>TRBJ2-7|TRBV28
CASSFAQLAERYF
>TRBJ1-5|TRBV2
CASSEYVGISNQPQHF
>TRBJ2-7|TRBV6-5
CASSYSALGEQYF
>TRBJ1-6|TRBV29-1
CSVGWGYNSPLHF
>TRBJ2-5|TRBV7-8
CASTRGGDPQETQYF
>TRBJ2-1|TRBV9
CASSAQTLYNEQFF
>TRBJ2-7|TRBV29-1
CSVFLQGEQYF
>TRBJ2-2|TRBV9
CASSHGTDNTGELFF
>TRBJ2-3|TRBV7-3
CASSLGGPGDTQYF
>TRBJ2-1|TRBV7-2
CASSPIGTSGSWNEQFF
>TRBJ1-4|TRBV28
CASSSAGGDDANEKLFF
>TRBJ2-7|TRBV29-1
CSVADTSYEQYF